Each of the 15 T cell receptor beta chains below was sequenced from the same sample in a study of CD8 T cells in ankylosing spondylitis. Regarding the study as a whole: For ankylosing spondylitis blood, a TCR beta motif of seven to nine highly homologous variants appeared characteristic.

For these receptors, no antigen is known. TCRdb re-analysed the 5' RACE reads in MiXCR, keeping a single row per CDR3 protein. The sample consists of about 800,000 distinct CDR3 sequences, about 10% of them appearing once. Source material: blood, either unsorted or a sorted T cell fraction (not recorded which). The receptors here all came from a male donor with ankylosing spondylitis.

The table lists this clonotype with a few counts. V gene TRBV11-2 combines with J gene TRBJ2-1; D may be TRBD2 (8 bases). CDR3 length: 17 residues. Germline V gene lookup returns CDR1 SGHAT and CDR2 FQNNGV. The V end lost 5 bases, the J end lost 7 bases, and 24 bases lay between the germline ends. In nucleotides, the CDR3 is TGTGCCAGCAGCCAAGACCGGGTCGGGAGGGGGCTTAATGAGCAGTTCTTC. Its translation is CASSQDRVGRGLNEQFF.

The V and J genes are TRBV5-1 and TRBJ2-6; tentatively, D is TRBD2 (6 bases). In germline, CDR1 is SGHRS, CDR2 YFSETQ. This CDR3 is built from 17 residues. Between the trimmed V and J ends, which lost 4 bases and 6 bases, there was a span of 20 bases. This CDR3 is CASSRFGGGVSANVLTF. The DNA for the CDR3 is TGCGCCAGCAGCCGCTTTGGGGGAGGTGTTTCGGCCAACGTCCTGACTTTC.

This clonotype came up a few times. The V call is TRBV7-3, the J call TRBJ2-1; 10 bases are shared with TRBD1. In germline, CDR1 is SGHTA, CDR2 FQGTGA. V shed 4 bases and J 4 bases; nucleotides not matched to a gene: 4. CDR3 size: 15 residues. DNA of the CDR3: TGTGCCAGCAGCTCCTCGGGACAGGGGTACAATGAGCAGTTCTTC. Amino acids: CASSSSGQGYNEQFF.

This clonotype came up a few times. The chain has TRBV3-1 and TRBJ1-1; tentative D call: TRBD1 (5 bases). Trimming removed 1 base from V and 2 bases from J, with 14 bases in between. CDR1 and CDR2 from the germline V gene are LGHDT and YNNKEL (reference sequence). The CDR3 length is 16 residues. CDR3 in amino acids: CASSQVGGRLNTEAFF. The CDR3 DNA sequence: TGTGCCAGCAGCCAAGTCGGGGGACGCCTTAACACTGAAGCTTTCTTT.

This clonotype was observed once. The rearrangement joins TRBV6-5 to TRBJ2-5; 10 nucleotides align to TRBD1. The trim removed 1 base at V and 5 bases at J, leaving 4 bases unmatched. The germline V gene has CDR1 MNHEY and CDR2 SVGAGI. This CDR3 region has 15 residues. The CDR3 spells CASSYFPGQGETQYF. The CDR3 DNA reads TGTGCCAGCAGTTACTTCCCGGGACAGGGGGAGACCCAGTACTTC.

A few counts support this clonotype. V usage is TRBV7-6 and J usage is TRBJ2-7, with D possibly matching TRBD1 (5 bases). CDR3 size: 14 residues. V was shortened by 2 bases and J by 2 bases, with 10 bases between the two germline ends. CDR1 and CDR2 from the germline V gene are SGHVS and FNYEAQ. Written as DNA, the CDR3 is TGTGCCAGCAGCTTATGGACAAGGCCCTACGAGCAGTACTTC. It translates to CASSLWTRPYEQYF.

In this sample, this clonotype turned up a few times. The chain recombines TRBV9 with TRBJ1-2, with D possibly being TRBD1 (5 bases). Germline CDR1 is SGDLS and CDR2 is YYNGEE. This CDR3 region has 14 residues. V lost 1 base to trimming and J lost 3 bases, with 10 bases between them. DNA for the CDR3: TGTGCCAGCAGCGTAACCCTGGGGGACTATGGCTACACCTTC. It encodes CASSVTLGDYGYTF.

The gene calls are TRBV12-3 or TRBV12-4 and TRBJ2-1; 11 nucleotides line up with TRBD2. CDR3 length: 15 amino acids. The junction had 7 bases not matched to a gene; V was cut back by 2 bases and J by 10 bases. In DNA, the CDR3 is TGTGCCAGCAGTTTACTAGCGGGGGGACTTTCAGAGCAGTTCTTC. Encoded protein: CASSLLAGGLSEQFF.

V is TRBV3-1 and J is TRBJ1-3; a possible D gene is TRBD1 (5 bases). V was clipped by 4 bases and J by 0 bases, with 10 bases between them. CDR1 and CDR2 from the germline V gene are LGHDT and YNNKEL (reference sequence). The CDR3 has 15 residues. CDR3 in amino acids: CASSPGSSSGNTIYF. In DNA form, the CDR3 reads TGTGCCAGCAGCCCAGGGAGCAGCTCTGGAAACACCATATATTTT.

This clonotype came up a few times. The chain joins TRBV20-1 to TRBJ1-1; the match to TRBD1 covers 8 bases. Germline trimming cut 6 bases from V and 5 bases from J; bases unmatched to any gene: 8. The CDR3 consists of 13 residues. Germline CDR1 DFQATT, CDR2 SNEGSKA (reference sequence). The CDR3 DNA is TGCAGTGCGAGCAGGGGGCTTAGAACTGAAGCTTTCTTT. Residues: CSASRGLRTEAFF.

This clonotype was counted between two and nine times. CDR3 DNA sequence: TGTGCCAGCAGCTTAGTGGCAATCCGGTACGAGCAGTACTTC. Protein: CASSLVAIRYEQYF. V is TRBV7-2 and J is TRBJ2-7; no clear D gene. Germline lookup yields CDR1 SGHTA and CDR2 FQGNSA. The CDR3 has 14 residues. Between the trimmed V and J ends, which lost 1 base and 4 bases, there was a span of 11 bases.

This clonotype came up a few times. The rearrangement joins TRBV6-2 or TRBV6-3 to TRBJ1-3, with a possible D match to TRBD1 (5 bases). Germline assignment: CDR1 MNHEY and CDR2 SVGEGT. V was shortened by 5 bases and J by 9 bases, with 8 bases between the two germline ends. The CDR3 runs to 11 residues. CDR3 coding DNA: TGTGCCAGCAGTCACGGGACCACCATATATTTT. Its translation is CASSHGTTIYF.

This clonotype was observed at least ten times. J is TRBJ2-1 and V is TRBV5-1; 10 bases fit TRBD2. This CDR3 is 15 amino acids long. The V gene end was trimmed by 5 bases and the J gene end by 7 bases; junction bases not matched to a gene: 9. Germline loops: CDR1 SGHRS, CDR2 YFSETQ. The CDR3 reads CASSLSGRAKNEQFF. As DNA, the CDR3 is TGCGCCAGCAGTTTGAGCGGGAGGGCCAAGAATGAGCAGTTCTTC.

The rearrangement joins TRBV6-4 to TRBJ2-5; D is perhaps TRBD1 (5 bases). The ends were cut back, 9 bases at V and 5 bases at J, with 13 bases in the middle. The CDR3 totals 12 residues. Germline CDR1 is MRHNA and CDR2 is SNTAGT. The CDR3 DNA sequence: TGTGCCAGGATTATCAAGGGGGAGACCCAGTACTTC. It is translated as CARIIKGETQYF.

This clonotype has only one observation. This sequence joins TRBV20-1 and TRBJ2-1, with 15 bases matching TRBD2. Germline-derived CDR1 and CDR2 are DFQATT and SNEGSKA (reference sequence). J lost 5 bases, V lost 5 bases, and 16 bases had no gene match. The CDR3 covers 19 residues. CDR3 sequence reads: CSAQAPGLAGGGRDNEQFF. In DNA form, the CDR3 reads TGCAGTGCTCAGGCGCCGGGACTAGCGGGAGGCGGGAGAGACAATGAGCAGTTCTTC.